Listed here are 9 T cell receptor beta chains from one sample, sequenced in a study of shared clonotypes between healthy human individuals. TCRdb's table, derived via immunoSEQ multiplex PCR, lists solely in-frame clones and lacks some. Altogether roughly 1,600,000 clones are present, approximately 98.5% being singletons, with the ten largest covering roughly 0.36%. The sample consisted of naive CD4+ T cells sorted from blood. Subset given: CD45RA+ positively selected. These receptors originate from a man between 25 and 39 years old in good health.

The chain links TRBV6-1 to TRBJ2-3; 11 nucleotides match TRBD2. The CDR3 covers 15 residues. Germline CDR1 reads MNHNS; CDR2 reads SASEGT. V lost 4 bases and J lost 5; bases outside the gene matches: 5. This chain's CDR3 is CASSGIAGGLDTQYF. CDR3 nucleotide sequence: TGTGCCAGCAGTGGCATAGCGGGAGGGCTAGATACGCAGTATTTT.

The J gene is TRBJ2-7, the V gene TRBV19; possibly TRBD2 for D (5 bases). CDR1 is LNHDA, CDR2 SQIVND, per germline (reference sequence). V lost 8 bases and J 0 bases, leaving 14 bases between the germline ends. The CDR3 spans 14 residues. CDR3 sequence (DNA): TGTGCCAGTGCCGTCTCCCGGGGCTCCTACGAGCAGTACTTC. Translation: CASAVSRGSYEQYF.

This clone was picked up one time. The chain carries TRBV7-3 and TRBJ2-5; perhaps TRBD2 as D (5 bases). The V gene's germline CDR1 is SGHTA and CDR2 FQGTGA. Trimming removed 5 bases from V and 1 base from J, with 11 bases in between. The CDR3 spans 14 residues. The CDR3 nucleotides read TGTGCCAGCAGCACTGGACTGACCCAAGAGACCCAGTACTTC. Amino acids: CASSTGLTQETQYF.

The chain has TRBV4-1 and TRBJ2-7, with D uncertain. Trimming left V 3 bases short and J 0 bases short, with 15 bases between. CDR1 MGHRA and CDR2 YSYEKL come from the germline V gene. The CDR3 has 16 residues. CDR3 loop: CASSQSRAYRSYEQYF. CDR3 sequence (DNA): TGCGCCAGCAGCCAGAGTCGTGCCTACCGCTCCTACGAGCAGTACTTC.

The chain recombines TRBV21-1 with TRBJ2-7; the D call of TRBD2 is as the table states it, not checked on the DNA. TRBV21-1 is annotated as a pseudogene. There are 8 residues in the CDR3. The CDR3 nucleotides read TGTGCCAGCATCCCCGGGGACTTC. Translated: CASIPGDF.

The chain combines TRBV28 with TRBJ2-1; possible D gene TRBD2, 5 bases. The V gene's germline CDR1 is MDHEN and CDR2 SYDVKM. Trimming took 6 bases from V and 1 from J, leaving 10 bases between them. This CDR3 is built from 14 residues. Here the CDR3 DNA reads TGTGCCAGCAGCCGACTAACATCCTACAATGAGCAGTTCTTC. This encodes CASSRLTSYNEQFF.

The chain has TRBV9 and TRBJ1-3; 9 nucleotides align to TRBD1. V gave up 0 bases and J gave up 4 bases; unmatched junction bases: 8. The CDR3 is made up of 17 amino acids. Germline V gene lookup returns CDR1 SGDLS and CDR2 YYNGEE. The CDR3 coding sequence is TGTGCCAGCAGCGTAGCGGCGGGGACAGGGTTGGGAAACACCATATATTTT. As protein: CASSVAAGTGLGNTIYF.

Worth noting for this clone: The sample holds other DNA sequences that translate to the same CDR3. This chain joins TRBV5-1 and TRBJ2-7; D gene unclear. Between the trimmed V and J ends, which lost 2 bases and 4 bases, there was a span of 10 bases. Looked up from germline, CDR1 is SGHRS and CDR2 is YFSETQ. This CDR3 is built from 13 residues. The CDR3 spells CASSLDISYEQYF. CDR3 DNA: TGCGCCAGCAGCTTAGACATATCTTACGAGCAGTACTTC.

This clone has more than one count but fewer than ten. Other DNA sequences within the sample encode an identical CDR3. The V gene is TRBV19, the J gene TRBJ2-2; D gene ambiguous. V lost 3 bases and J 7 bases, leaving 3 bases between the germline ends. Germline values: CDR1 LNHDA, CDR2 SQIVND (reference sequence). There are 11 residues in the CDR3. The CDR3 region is CASSILGELFF. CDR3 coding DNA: TGTGCCAGTAGTATCCTCGGGGAGCTGTTTTTT.